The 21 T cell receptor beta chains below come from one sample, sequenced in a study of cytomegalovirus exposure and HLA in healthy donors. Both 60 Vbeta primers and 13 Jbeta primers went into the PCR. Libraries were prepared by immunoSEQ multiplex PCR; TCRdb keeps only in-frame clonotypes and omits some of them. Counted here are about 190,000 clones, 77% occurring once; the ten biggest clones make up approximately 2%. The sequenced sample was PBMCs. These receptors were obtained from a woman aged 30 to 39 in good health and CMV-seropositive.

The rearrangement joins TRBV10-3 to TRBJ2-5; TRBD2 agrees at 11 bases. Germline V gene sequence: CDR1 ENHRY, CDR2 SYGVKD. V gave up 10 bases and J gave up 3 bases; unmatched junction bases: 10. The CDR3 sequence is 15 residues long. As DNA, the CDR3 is TGTGCCAGCACATATAGCGGGGGGGAGGAAGAGACCCAGTACTTC. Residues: CASTYSGGEEETQYF.

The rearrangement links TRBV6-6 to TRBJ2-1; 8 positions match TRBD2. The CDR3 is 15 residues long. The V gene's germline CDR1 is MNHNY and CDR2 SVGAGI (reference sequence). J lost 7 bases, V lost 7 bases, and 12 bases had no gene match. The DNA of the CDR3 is TGTGCCAGCACCCAGGGAGGGCTAGCGGGTAATGAGCAGTTCTTC. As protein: CASTQGGLAGNEQFF.

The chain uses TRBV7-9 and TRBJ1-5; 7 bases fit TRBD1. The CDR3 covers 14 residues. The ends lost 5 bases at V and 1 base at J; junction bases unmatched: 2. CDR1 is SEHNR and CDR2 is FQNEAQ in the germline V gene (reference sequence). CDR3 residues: CASSTQGSNQPQHF. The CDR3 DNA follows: TGTGCCAGCAGCACACAGGGGAGCAATCAGCCCCAGCATTTT.

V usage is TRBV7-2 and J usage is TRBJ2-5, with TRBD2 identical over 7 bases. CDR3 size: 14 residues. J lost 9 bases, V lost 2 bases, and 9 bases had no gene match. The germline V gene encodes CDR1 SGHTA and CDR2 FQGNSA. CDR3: CASSLREAFAAQYF. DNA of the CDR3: TGTGCCAGCAGCTTACGGGAGGCCTTTGCGGCCCAGTACTTC.

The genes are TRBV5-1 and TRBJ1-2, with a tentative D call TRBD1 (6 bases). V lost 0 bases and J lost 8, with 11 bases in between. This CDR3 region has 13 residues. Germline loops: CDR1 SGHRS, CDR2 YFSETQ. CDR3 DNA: TGCGCCAGCAGCTTGGCCGAGGGGGAGGGCTACACCTTC. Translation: CASSLAEGEGYTF. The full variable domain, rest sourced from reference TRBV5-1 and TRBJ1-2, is KAGVTQTPRYLIKTRGQQVTLSCSPISGHRSVSWYQQTPGQGLQFLFEYFSETQRNKGNFPGRFSGRQFSNSRSEMNVSTLELGDSALYLCASSLAEGEGYTFGSGTRLTVV.

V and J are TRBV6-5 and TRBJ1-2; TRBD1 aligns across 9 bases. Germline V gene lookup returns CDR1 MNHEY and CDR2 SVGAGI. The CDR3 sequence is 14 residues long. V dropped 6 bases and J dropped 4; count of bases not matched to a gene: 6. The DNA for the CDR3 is TGTGCCAGCAGCCGGGACAGGGAGGGCTATGGCTACACCTTC. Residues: CASSRDREGYGYTF.

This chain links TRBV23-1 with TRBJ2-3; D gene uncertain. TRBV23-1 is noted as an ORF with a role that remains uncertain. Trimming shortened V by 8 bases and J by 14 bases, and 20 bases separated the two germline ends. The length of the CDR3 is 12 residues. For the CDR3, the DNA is TGCGCCAGCTCCTCGTCACGGGTTCTAGGGTATTTT. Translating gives CASSSSRVLGYF.

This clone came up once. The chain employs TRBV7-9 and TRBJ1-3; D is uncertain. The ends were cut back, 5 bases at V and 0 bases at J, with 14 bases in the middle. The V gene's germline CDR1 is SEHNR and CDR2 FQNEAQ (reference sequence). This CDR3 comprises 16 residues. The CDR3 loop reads CASSPRFLSSGNTIYF. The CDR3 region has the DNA TGTGCCAGCAGCCCTCGGTTTTTGAGCTCTGGAAACACCATATATTTT.

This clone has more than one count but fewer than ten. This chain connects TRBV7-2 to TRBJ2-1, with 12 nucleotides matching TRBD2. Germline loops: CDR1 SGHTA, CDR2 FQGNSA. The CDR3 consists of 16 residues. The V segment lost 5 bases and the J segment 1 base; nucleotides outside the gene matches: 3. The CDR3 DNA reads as TGTGCCAGCAGCAGGCTAGCGGGGGGGTCCTACAATGAGCAGTTCTTC. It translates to CASSRLAGGSYNEQFF.

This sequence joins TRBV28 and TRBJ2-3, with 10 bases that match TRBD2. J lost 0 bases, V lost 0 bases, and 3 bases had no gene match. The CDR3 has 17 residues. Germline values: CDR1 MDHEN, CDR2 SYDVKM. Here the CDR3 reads CASSLWASGSSTDTQYF. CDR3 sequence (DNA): TGTGCCAGCAGTTTATGGGCTAGCGGGAGTAGCACAGATACGCAGTATTTT.

This CDR3 reads CASSVGQATGAFF. Written as DNA, the CDR3 is TGTGCCAGCAGTGTGGGACAGGCCACCGGGGCTTTCTTT. The gene calls are TRBV2 and TRBJ1-1, with 8 positions matching TRBD1. Germline assignment: CDR1 SNHLY and CDR2 FYNNEI. Trimming took 4 bases from V and 11 from J; bases not matched to a gene: 9. The CDR3 has 13 residues.

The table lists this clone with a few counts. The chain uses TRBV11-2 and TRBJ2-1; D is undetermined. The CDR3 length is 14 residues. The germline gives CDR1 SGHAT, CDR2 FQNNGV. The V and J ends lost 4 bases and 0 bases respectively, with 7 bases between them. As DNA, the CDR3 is TGTGCCAGCAGCTCACGCAGCTCCTACAATGAGCAGTTCTTC. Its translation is CASSSRSSYNEQFF.

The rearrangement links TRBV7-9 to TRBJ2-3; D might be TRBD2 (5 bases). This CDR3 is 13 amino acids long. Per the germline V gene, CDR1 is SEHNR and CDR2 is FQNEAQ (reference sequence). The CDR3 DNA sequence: TGTGCTTCCCACGGAGGCTTCACAGATACGCAGTATTTT. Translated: CASHGGFTDTQYF.

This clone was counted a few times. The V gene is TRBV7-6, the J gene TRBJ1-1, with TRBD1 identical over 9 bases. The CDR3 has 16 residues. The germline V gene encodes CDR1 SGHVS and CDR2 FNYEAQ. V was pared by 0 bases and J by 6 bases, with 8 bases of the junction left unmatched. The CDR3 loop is CASSLALGQGLPEAFF. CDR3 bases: TGTGCCAGCAGCTTAGCGCTAGGACAGGGGTTACCTGAAGCTTTCTTT.

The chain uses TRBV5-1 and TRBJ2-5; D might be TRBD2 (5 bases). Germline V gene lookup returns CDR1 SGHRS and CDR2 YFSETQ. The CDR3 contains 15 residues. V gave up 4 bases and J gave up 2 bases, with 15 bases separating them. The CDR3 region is CASSGAGILQETQYF. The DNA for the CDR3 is TGCGCCAGCAGCGGCGCCGGGATCTTACAAGAGACCCAGTACTTC.

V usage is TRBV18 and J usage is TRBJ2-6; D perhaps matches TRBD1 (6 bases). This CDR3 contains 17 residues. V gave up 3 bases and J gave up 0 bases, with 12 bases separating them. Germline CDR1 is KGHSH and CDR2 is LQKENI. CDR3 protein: CASSPMGHPSGANVLTF. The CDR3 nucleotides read TGTGCCAGCTCACCGATGGGACACCCCTCTGGGGCCAACGTCCTGACTTTC.

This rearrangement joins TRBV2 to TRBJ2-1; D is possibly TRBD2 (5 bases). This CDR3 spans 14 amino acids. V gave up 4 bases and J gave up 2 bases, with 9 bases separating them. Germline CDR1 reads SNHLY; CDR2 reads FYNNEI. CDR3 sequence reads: CASSGEGAYNEQFF. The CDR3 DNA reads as TGTGCCAGCAGTGGAGAGGGTGCCTACAATGAGCAGTTCTTC.

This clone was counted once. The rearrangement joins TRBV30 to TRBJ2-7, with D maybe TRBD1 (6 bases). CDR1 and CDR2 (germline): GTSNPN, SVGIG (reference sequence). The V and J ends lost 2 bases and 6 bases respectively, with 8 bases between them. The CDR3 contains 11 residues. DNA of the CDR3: TGTGCCTGGAGTACCAGGGGCGAGCAGTACTTC. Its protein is CAWSTRGEQYF.

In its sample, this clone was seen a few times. CDR3 sequence: CASSWTSGRYNEQFF. CDR3 nucleotides: TGTGCCAGCAGTTGGACTAGCGGGAGATATAATGAGCAGTTCTTC. This chain joins TRBV6-1 and TRBJ2-1, with 13 bases matching TRBD2. The V segment lost 5 bases and the J segment 7 bases; nucleotides outside the gene matches: 5. The CDR3 contains 15 residues. Germline V gene lookup returns CDR1 MNHNS and CDR2 SASEGT.

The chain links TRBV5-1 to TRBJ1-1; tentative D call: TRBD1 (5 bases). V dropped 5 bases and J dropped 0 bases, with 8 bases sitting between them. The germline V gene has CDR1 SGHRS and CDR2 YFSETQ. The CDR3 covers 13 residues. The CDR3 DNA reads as TGCGCCAGCAGTGGGGGGATGAACACTGAAGCTTTCTTT. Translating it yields CASSGGMNTEAFF.

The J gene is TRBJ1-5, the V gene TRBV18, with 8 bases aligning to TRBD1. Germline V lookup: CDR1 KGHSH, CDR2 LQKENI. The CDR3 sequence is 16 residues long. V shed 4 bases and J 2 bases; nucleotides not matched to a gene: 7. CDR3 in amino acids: CASSRAGGAGNQPQHF. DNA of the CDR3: TGTGCCAGCTCACGGGCAGGGGGCGCGGGCAATCAGCCCCAGCATTTT.